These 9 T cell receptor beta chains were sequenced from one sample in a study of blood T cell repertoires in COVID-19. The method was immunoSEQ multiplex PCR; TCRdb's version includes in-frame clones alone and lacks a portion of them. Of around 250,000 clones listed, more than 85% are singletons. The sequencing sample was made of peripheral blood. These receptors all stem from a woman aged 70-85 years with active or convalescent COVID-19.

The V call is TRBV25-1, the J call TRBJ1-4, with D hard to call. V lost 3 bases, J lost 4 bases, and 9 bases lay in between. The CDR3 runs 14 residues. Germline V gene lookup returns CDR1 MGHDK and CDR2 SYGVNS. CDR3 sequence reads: CASSEGAVNEKLFF. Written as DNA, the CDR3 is TGTGCCAGCAGTGAGGGAGCGGTTAATGAAAAACTGTTTTTT.

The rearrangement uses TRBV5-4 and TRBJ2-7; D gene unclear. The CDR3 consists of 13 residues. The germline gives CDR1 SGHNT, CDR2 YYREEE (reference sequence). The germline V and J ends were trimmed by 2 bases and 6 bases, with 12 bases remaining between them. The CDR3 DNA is TGTGCCAGCAGCTTTAGGCCCCGGAGCGAGCAGTACTTC. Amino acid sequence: CASSFRPRSEQYF.

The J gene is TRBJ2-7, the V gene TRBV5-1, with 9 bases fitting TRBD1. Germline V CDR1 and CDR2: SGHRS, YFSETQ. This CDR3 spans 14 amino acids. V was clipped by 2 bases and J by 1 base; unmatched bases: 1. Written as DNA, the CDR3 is TGCGCCAGCAGCTTACAGGGGGCTTCCTACGAGCAGTACTTC. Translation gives CASSLQGASYEQYF.

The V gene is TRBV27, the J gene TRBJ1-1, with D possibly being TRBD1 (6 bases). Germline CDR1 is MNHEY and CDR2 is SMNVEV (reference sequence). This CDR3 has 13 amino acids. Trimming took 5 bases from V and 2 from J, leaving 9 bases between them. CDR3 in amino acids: CASSRQVNTEAFF. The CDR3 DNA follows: TGTGCCAGCAGTAGACAGGTAAACACTGAAGCTTTCTTT.

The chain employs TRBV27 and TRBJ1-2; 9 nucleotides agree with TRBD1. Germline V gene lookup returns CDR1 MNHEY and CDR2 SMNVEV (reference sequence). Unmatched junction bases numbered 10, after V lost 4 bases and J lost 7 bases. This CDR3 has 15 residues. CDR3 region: CASSYGDRALFGYTF. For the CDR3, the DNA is TGTGCCAGCAGTTACGGGGACAGGGCATTATTTGGCTACACCTTC.

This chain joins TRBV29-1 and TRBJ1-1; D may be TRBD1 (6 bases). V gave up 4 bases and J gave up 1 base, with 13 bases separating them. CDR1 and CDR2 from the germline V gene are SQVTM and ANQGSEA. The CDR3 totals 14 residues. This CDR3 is CSVGTTGSNTEAFF. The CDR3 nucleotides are TGCAGCGTTGGGACGACAGGTTCGAACACTGAAGCTTTCTTT.

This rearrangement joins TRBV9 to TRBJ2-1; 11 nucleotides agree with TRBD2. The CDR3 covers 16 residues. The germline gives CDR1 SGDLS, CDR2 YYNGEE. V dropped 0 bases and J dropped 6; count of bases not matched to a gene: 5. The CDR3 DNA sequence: TGTGCCAGCAGCGTAGACCCCCTAGCGGGGGGCAATGAGCAGTTCTTC. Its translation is CASSVDPLAGGNEQFF.

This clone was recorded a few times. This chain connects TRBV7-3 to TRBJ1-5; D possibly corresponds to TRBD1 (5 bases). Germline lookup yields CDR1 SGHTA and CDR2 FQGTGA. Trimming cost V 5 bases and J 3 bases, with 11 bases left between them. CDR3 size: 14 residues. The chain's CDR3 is CASSPGTPNQPQHF. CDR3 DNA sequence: TGTGCCAGCAGCCCGGGGACTCCCAATCAGCCCCAGCATTTT.

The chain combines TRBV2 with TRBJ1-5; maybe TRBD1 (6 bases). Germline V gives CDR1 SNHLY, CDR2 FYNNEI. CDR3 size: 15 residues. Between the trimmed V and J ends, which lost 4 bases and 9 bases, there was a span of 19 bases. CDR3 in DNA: TGTGCCAGCAGTGGGGAGCTGGGACAACTATCGCCCCAGCATTTT. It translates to CASSGELGQLSPQHF.